This TCR beta chain is from a study of blood T cell repertoires in COVID-19. Study at large: The United States, Italy and Spain supplied acute and convalescent COVID-19 samples. From T cells, B-cell-depleted T cells, or PBMCs came the material, which was cDNA or gDNA.

Authors' methods: The assay estimated nucleated cells by amplifying reference gene primers. The repertoire was sequenced with immunoSEQ multiplex PCR; TCRdb's copy has only in-frame clones and lacks some. The V and J calls and clone size are taken from that table; D and trimming were inferred from the DNA. The repertoire has tens of thousands of clones, around 86% of them found once; the top ten carry approximately 3.1%. The V gene's germline CDR1 is SGHAT and CDR2 FQNNGV. V was clipped by 3 bases and J by 4 bases, with 10 bases between them. This CDR3 contains 15 residues. Sequencing used peripheral blood. The chain joins TRBV11-2 to TRBJ2-6, with D perhaps TRBD1 (6 bases). The clonotype was recovered from an older woman with acute or convalescent COVID-19. For the CDR3, the DNA is TGTGCCAGCAGCTTTACAGGGCTCGGGGCCAACGTCCTGACTTTC. Encoded protein: CASSFTGLGANVLTF.